This TCR beta chain was identified in a study of post-analysis software for immune sequencing data. Across the whole study: Patients with relapsing-remitting, secondary progressive and progressive-relapsing multiple sclerosis courses were all represented. Study findings and constraints: Samples from a shared batch, those prepared together, strongly co-clustered by F measure. Significantly lower normalized Chao1 diversity was seen in multiple sclerosis patients than in controls. In patients, five or six TRBV segments were more frequent than in controls, with TRBV5-6, TRBV5-1 and TRBV20-1 among them.

Concerning this clonotype: Its specificity is unknown. Relative to the germline gene, one junction end is altered; a read error may explain this.

Unique molecular identifiers tagged the TCR beta cDNA libraries. About 500,000 cDNA molecules came from roughly 0.93 to 9.6 million T cells. TCRdb reanalysed the PCR reads using MiXCR and keeps one entry per CDR3 protein. The data hold about half a million distinct CDR3 sequences, with less than 40% observed a single time. Germline CDR1 and CDR2: MGHRA and YSYEKL. The CDR3 is 17 residues long. This receptor was obtained from a girl aged 2 to 17 with multiple sclerosis. What was sequenced was blood. The chain combines TRBV4-1 with TRBJ2-2; 8 bases are shared with TRBD2. CDR3 loop: CASSQEEGRGAAGERFF. In DNA form, the CDR3 reads TGCGCCAGCAGCCAAGAAGAAGGGCGGGGGGCCGCCGGGGAGCGGTTTTTT.